Listed below are T cell receptor beta chains from one sample, sequenced in a study of blood T cells in healthy people across ages. Each CDR3 protein is one row after TCRdb ran MiXCR on the 5' RACE reads. This sample has 1.5 million to 2 million distinct CDR3 sequences, with about 50% found just once. The sequenced sample was blood. These receptors all come from a woman aged 40 to 55 in good health. The CDR3 runs from the conserved cysteine through the conserved F or W. The order of the fields is D gene, V gene, clone size, J gene, CDR3 DNA, CDR3 protein. D genes are given only for firm matches. Part of the rows lack a size; the others show once, few, many or a class for expanded clones.

d_gene: -; v_gene: TRBV29-1; abundance: -; j_gene: TRBJ2-1; CDR3nt: TGCAGCGTTGCGGGCACGGGGGCAAATTACCAAGAGACCCAGTTCTTC; CDR3aa: CSVAGTGANYQETQFF
d_gene: TRBD1; v_gene: TRBV12-3/TRBV12-4; abundance: -; j_gene: TRBJ2-3; CDR3nt: TGTGCCAGCAGAGTCGGACAGGGCACAGATACGCAGTATTTT; CDR3aa: CASRVGQGTDTQYF
d_gene: TRBD2; v_gene: TRBV20-1; abundance: -; j_gene: TRBJ2-3; CDR3nt: TGCAGTGCTAGAGATCGCGGGGAGGGTACAGATACGCAGTATTTT; CDR3aa: CSARDRGEGTDTQYF
d_gene: TRBD1; v_gene: TRBV28; abundance: -; j_gene: TRBJ2-7; CDR3nt: TGTGCCAGCAGTTACGCCGGGACAGGGAGCGAGCAGTACTTC; CDR3aa: CASSYAGTGSEQYF
d_gene: -; v_gene: TRBV28; abundance: -; j_gene: TRBJ2-7; CDR3nt: TGTGCCAGCAGTTTACGACCCCTTTTCGAGCAGTACTTC; CDR3aa: CASSLRPLFEQYF
d_gene: TRBD1; v_gene: TRBV29-1; abundance: -; j_gene: TRBJ1-1; CDR3nt: TGCAGCGTTGTTGTGACAGGGAGATTTATTGAAGCTTTCTTT; CDR3aa: CSVVVTGRFIEAFF
d_gene: -; v_gene: TRBV20-1; abundance: -; j_gene: TRBJ1-1; CDR3nt: TGCAGTGCTAGAGCTGCTGGGGGCAGGTACACTGAAGCTTTCTTT; CDR3aa: CSARAAGGRYTEAFF
d_gene: -; v_gene: TRBV12-3/TRBV12-4; abundance: -; j_gene: TRBJ1-2; CDR3nt: TGTGCCAGCAGTTTATCCCAGCCCGGAGGCTACACCTTC; CDR3aa: CASSLSQPGGYTF
d_gene: -; v_gene: TRBV2; abundance: -; j_gene: TRBJ2-5; CDR3nt: TGTGCCAGCAGTGAGTCAGGGCAGTACCAAGAGACCCAGTACTTC; CDR3aa: CASSESGQYQETQYF
d_gene: TRBD2; v_gene: TRBV28; abundance: -; j_gene: TRBJ2-5; CDR3nt: TGTGCCGCTGGACTAGCGGGGGACCAAGAGACCCAGTACTTC; CDR3aa: CAAGLAGDQETQYF
d_gene: -; v_gene: TRBV12-3/TRBV12-4; abundance: few; j_gene: TRBJ2-7; CDR3nt: TGTGCCAGCAGCTTAGACAGGCCCACGATATCCTACGAGCAGTACTTC; CDR3aa: CASSLDRPTISYEQYF
d_gene: TRBD1; v_gene: TRBV24-1; abundance: -; j_gene: TRBJ2-1; CDR3nt: TGTGCCACCAGTGATTTTACACGACAGGGGGCTCGAGAGCAGTTCTTC; CDR3aa: CATSDFTRQGAREQFF
d_gene: TRBD1; v_gene: TRBV29-1; abundance: -; j_gene: TRBJ1-4; CDR3nt: TGCAGCGCCCGGACAGGGACTAATGAAAAACTGTTTTTT; CDR3aa: CSARTGTNEKLFF
d_gene: TRBD1; v_gene: TRBV4-2; abundance: once; j_gene: TRBJ1-2; CDR3nt: TGTGCCAGCAGCCAAGATCGGGGCAGGGGGCGCGGCTACACCTTC; CDR3aa: CASSQDRGRGRGYTF
d_gene: -; v_gene: TRBV29-1; abundance: -; j_gene: TRBJ1-2; CDR3nt: TGCAGCGTTGAAGATCCCACTAACTATGGCTACACCTTC; CDR3aa: CSVEDPTNYGYTF
d_gene: -; v_gene: TRBV2; abundance: -; j_gene: TRBJ2-3; CDR3nt: TGTGCCAGCAGGCAGGGCATAGATACGCAGTATTTT; CDR3aa: CASRQGIDTQYF
d_gene: -; v_gene: TRBV5-1; abundance: -; j_gene: TRBJ2-4; CDR3nt: TGCGCCAGCAGCTTCCTCTCCGGGACCCACCTAGCCAAAAACATTCAGTACTTC; CDR3aa: CASSFLSGTHLAKNIQYF
d_gene: -; v_gene: TRBV7-2; abundance: few; j_gene: TRBJ2-1; CDR3nt: TGTGCCAGCAGCTTAGAAGTTAGGGACTACAATGAGCAGTTCTTC; CDR3aa: CASSLEVRDYNEQFF
d_gene: -; v_gene: TRBV20-1; abundance: -; j_gene: TRBJ2-7; CDR3nt: TGCAGTATAGGACAGCCAAACTACGAGCAGTACTTC; CDR3aa: CSIGQPNYEQYF
d_gene: -; v_gene: TRBV7-9; abundance: -; j_gene: TRBJ1-2; CDR3nt: TGTGCCAGCAGCTCCGAACGCCCGGTGGTTGGCTACACCTTC; CDR3aa: CASSSERPVVGYTF
d_gene: TRBD2; v_gene: TRBV28; abundance: few; j_gene: TRBJ2-5; CDR3nt: TGTGCCAGCAAGGGGGCTAGCGGGGGCCAAGAGACCCAGTACTTC; CDR3aa: CASKGASGGQETQYF
d_gene: -; v_gene: TRBV27; abundance: -; j_gene: TRBJ1-6; CDR3nt: TGTGCCAGCAGTCAGACAGTCTATAATTCACCCCTCCACTTT; CDR3aa: CASSQTVYNSPLHF
d_gene: -; v_gene: TRBV19; abundance: -; j_gene: TRBJ2-5; CDR3nt: TGTGCCAGTATTACTTTGGACGCCCAAGTGACCCAGTACTTC; CDR3aa: CASITLDAQVTQYF
d_gene: -; v_gene: TRBV15; abundance: few; j_gene: TRBJ2-7; CDR3nt: TGTGCCACCAGCAGAGATCTGACAGCCGAGCAGTACTTC; CDR3aa: CATSRDLTAEQYF
d_gene: -; v_gene: TRBV7-8; abundance: -; j_gene: TRBJ2-6; CDR3nt: TGTGCCAGCAGCTTAAACTTGGAGCTCTACTGGGCCAACGTCCTGACTTTC; CDR3aa: CASSLNLELYWANVLTF
d_gene: -; v_gene: TRBV9; abundance: -; j_gene: TRBJ2-3; CDR3nt: TGTGCCAGCAGCGTAGTGGATGTCTCGGTAGATACGCAGTATTTT; CDR3aa: CASSVVDVSVDTQYF
d_gene: -; v_gene: TRBV20-1; abundance: -; j_gene: TRBJ1-4; CDR3nt: TGCAGTGCCATCGACAGCGCAACTAATGAAAAACTGTTTTTT; CDR3aa: CSAIDSATNEKLFF
d_gene: -; v_gene: TRBV7-9; abundance: -; j_gene: TRBJ2-1; CDR3nt: TGTGCCAGCAGCGGCCTCCTCGAGAATGAGCAGTTCTTC; CDR3aa: CASSGLLENEQFF
d_gene: -; v_gene: TRBV6-1; abundance: -; j_gene: TRBJ2-1; CDR3nt: TGTGCCAGCAGCCACGGATTTCGGACAGCCGAATCCTACAATGAGCAGTTCTTC; CDR3aa: CASSHGFRTAESYNEQFF
d_gene: TRBD2; v_gene: TRBV20-1; abundance: few; j_gene: TRBJ2-5; CDR3nt: TGCAGTGCTAGAGATCCCCTAGCGGGGGCCTTGTACCAAGAGACCCAGTACTTC; CDR3aa: CSARDPLAGALYQETQYF
d_gene: -; v_gene: TRBV27; abundance: -; j_gene: TRBJ1-5; CDR3nt: TGTGCCAGCAGTAAGTTCCCGACAGGCCGCAATCAGCCCCAGCATTTT; CDR3aa: CASSKFPTGRNQPQHF
d_gene: TRBD2; v_gene: TRBV7-9; abundance: -; j_gene: TRBJ2-1; CDR3nt: TGTGCCAGCAGCTTATGTAGCGGGGGGGATTGTGAGCAGTTCTTC; CDR3aa: CASSLCSGGDCEQFF
d_gene: -; v_gene: TRBV20-1; abundance: -; j_gene: TRBJ1-5; CDR3nt: TGCAGTGCTCTTAAGGACAGCTATAGCAATCGGCCCCAGCATTTT; CDR3aa: CSALKDSYSNRPQHF
d_gene: -; v_gene: TRBV4-3; abundance: -; j_gene: TRBJ2-1; CDR3nt: TGCGCCAGCAGCCAGATGAAATGGGCCAATGAGCAGTTCTTC; CDR3aa: CASSQMKWANEQFF
d_gene: -; v_gene: TRBV4-3; abundance: -; j_gene: TRBJ1-1; CDR3nt: TGCGCCAGCAGCCGGACCCTGGCAGGGTCAGGCACTGAAGCTTTCTTT; CDR3aa: CASSRTLAGSGTEAFF
d_gene: TRBD1; v_gene: TRBV29-1; abundance: many; j_gene: TRBJ2-1; CDR3nt: TGCAGCGTTAGAGGACAGGGGACCTACAATGAGCAGTTCTTC; CDR3aa: CSVRGQGTYNEQFF
d_gene: TRBD1; v_gene: TRBV5-1; abundance: -; j_gene: TRBJ1-2; CDR3nt: TGCGCCAGCAAACTGGTACCGGGACAGGGGAGCTATGGCTACATCTTC; CDR3aa: CASKLVPGQGSYGYIF
d_gene: -; v_gene: TRBV11-1; abundance: -; j_gene: TRBJ2-5; CDR3nt: TGTGCCAGCAGCCAACGACCGGGGACTGCCCAAGAGACCCAGTACTTC; CDR3aa: CASSQRPGTAQETQYF
d_gene: -; v_gene: TRBV6-6; abundance: -; j_gene: TRBJ2-1; CDR3nt: TGTGCCAGCAGTATAGACGGGACTTCAAATGAGCAGTTCTTC; CDR3aa: CASSIDGTSNEQFF
d_gene: -; v_gene: TRBV12-3/TRBV12-4; abundance: once; j_gene: TRBJ2-3; CDR3nt: TGTGCCAGCAACCCGACGTGGAGCACAGATACGCAGTATTTT; CDR3aa: CASNPTWSTDTQYF
d_gene: TRBD2; v_gene: TRBV6-5; abundance: -; j_gene: TRBJ2-5; CDR3nt: TGTGCCAGCAGACCAACGGGTAGCGGGGTCCGCGAGTACTTC; CDR3aa: CASRPTGSGVREYF
d_gene: TRBD2; v_gene: TRBV19; abundance: -; j_gene: TRBJ2-3; CDR3nt: TGTGCCAGTAGTACGTCTCGCGGGGGGGTTACAGATACGCAGTATTTT; CDR3aa: CASSTSRGGVTDTQYF
d_gene: -; v_gene: TRBV6-5; abundance: -; j_gene: TRBJ2-1; CDR3nt: TGTGCCAGCAGTCGGTCACAGGGCTCCTACAATGAGCAGTTCTTC; CDR3aa: CASSRSQGSYNEQFF
d_gene: -; v_gene: TRBV6-2/TRBV6-3; abundance: -; j_gene: TRBJ2-7; CDR3nt: TGTGCCAGCAGTTACCCGGACTTGACCTACGAGCAGTACTTC; CDR3aa: CASSYPDLTYEQYF
d_gene: -; v_gene: TRBV28; abundance: once; j_gene: TRBJ1-2; CDR3nt: TGTGCCAGCAGTGGACCCGGGGGGTCTGGCGGTGGCTACACCTTC; CDR3aa: CASSGPGGSGGGYTF
d_gene: -; v_gene: TRBV27; abundance: -; j_gene: TRBJ2-1; CDR3nt: TGTGCCAGCAGTGGGCTCGACCCAGGTGAGCAGTTCTTC; CDR3aa: CASSGLDPGEQFF
d_gene: -; v_gene: TRBV4-1; abundance: -; j_gene: TRBJ1-4; CDR3nt: TGCGCCAGCAGCCACGACAGCTTGGGGGATGAAAAACTGTTTTTT; CDR3aa: CASSHDSLGDEKLFF
d_gene: -; v_gene: TRBV28; abundance: -; j_gene: TRBJ2-5; CDR3nt: TGTGCCAGCTCCTCAGCTCCAGAGACCCAGTACTTC; CDR3aa: CASSSAPETQYF
d_gene: -; v_gene: TRBV28; abundance: few; j_gene: TRBJ2-5; CDR3nt: TGTGCCACCCTGGACAGCCCCTTTGGGACCCAGTACTTC; CDR3aa: CATLDSPFGTQYF